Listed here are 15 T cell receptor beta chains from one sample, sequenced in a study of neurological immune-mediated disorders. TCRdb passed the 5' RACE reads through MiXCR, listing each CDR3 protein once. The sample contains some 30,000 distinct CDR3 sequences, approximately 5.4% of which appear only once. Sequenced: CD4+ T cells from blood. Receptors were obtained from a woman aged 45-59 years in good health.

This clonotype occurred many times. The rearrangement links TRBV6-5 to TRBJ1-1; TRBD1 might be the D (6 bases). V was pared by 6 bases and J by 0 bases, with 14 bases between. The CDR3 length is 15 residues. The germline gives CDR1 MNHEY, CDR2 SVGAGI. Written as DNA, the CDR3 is TGTGCCAGCAGCCGAGCGACAGGCATGAACACTGAAGCTTTCTTT. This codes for CASSRATGMNTEAFF.

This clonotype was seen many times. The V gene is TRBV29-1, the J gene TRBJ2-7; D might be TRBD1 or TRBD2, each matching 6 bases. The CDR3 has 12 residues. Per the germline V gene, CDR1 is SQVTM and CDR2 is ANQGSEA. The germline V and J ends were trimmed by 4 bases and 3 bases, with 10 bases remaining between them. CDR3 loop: CSVGRDNYEQYF. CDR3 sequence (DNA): TGCAGCGTTGGGCGGGACAACTACGAGCAGTACTTC.

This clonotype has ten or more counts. CDR3 sequence (DNA): TGTGCCAGCAGTCCGCCAGGGGGCGCGGGTGGCTACACCTTC. The encoded protein is CASSPPGGAGGYTF. The rearrangement uses TRBV12-3 or TRBV12-4 and TRBJ1-2; 8 bases are shared with TRBD1. Germline trimming cut 5 bases from V and 7 bases from J; bases unmatched to any gene: 9. The CDR3 is 14 residues long.

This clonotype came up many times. The CDR3 sequence: CASSLAFSSTDTQYF. CDR3 coding DNA: TGTGCCAGCAGCTTAGCGTTCTCTAGCACAGATACGCAGTATTTT. V usage is TRBV11-2 and J usage is TRBJ2-3; D is unresolved. V lost 1 base to trimming and J lost 0 bases, with 8 bases between them. The CDR3 has 15 residues. Germline CDR1 and CDR2: SGHAT and FQNNGV.

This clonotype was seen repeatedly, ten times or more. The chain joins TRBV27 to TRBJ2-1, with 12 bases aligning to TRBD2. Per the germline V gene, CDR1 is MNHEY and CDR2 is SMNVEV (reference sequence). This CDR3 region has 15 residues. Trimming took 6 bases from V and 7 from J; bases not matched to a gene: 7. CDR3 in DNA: TGTGCCAGCAGGGCTAGCGGGGGGGCCCGTAATGAGCAGTTCTTC. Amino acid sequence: CASRASGGARNEQFF.

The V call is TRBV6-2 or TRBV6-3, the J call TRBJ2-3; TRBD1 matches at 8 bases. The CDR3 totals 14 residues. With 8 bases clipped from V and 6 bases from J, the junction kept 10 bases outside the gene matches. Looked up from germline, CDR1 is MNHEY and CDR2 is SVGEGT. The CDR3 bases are TGTGCCAGCCAAAAGCAGGGGGCGGGGGATACGCAGTATTTT. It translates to CASQKQGAGDTQYF.

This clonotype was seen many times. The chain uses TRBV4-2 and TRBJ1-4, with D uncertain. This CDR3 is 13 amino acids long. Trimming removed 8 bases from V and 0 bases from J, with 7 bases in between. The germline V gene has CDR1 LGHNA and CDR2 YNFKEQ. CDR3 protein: CASHYATNEKLFF. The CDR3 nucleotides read TGTGCCAGCCATTATGCAACTAATGAAAAACTGTTTTTT.

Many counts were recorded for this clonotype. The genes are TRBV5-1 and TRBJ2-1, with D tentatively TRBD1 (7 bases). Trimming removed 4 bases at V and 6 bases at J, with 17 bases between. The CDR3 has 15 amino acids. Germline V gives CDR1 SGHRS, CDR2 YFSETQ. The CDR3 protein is CASSTGAGGLNEQFF. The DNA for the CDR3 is TGCGCCAGCAGCACCGGGGCAGGGGGGCTCAATGAGCAGTTCTTC. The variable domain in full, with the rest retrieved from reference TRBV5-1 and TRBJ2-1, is KAGVTQTPRYLIKTRGQQVTLSCSPISGHRSVSWYQQTPGQGLQFLFEYFSETQRNKGNFPGRFSGRQFSNSRSEMNVSTLELGDSALYLCASSTGAGGLNEQFFGPGTRLTVL.

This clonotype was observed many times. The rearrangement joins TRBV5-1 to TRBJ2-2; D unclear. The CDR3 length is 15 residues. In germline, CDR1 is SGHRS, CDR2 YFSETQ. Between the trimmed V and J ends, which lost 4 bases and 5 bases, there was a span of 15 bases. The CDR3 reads CASSPLGAVTGELFF. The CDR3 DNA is TGCGCCAGCAGCCCCCTAGGAGCCGTAACCGGGGAGCTGTTTTTT.

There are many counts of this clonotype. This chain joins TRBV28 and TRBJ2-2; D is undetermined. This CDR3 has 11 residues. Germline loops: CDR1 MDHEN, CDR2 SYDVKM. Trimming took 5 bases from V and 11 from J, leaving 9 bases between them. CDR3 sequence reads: CASSDRGELFF. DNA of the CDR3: TGTGCCAGCAGTGATAGAGGAGAGCTGTTTTTT.

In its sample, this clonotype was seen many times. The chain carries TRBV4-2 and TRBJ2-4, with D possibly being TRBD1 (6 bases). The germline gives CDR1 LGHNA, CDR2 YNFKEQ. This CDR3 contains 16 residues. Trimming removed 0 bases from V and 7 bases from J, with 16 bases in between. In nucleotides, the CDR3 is TGTGCCAGCAGCCAAGATACAGGGTTGGGTCGGAACATTCAGTACTTC. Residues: CASSQDTGLGRNIQYF.

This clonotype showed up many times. The CDR3 loop is CSSRQTSTDTQYF. The CDR3 nucleotides are TGCAGCTCTAGACAGACAAGCACAGATACGCAGTATTTT. The J gene is TRBJ2-3, the V gene TRBV29-1; possibly TRBD1 for D (5 bases). The CDR3 extends over 13 amino acids. The germline CDR1 and CDR2 sequences are SQVTM and ANQGSEA. V lost 8 bases and J 0 bases, leaving 12 bases between the germline ends.

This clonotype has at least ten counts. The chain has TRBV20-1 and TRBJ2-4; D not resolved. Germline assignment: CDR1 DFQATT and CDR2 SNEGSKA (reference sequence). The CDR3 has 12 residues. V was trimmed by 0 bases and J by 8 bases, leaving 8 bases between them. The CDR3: CSARDPGDIQYF. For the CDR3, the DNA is TGCAGTGCTAGAGATCCTGGAGACATTCAGTACTTC.

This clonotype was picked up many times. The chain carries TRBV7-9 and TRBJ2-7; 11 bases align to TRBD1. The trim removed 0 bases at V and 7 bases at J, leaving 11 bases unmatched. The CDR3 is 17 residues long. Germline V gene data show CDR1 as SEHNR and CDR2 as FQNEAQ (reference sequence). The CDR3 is CASSLARLGQGAREQYF. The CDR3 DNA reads TGTGCCAGCAGCTTAGCGCGGCTTGGACAGGGGGCACGTGAGCAGTACTTC.

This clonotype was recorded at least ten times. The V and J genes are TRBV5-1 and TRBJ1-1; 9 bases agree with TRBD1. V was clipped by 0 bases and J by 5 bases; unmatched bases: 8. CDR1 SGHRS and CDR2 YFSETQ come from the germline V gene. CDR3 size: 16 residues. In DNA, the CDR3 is TGCGCCAGCAGCTTGGAAACAGGGGGCCTCTGGACTGAAGCTTTCTTT. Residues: CASSLETGGLWTEAFF. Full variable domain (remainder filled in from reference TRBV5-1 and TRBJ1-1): KAGVTQTPRYLIKTRGQQVTLSCSPISGHRSVSWYQQTPGQGLQFLFEYFSETQRNKGNFPGRFSGRQFSNSRSEMNVSTLELGDSALYLCASSLETGGLWTEAFFGQGTRLTVV.